This TCR beta chain stems from a study of T cell responses to AZD1222 COVID-19 vaccine. On this clone: Its specificity is unknown.

Study outcomes and limitations: Only a handful of AZD1222 recipients, roughly six in all, had baseline seropositivity.

V dropped 7 bases and J dropped 0 bases, with 10 bases sitting between them. CDR3 length equals 13 residues. In germline, CDR1 is MDHEN, CDR2 SYDVKM. Here immunoSEQ multiplex PCR was the method, and the copy in TCRdb shows in-frame clones only, minus some. The sample includes fewer than 120,000 clones, just under 95% of them seen just once. The origin of this receptor is an adult in good health. Source: peripheral blood, taken on day 0 of AZD1222 vaccination. The chain carries TRBV28 and TRBJ2-7, with D perhaps matching TRBD1 (5 bases). The CDR3 loop is CASIGQGSYEQYF. CDR3 nucleotide sequence: TGTGCCAGCATAGGGCAGGGCTCCTACGAGCAGTACTTC.